This note documents a single T cell receptor (beta chain) sequence. This entry is derived from a study of control samples from healthy donors and cancer patients. With 4 bases clipped from V and 5 bases from J, the junction kept 17 bases outside the gene matches. The CDR3 runs to 19 residues. CDR1 SGHTS and CDR2 YDEGEE come from the germline V gene. Profiling relied on immunoSEQ multiplex PCR, and the TCRdb table lists in-frame clones only, not all of them. The sample carries about 76,000 clones, 89% recorded once. Sequencing was done on a sample of PBMCs. The rearrangement links TRBV5-8 to TRBJ2-3, with 12 bases fitting TRBD2. This TCR was recovered from a woman aged 45 to 65 with colorectal cancer. Here the CDR3 reads CASSPTLAGGTGDEDTQYF. CDR3 coding DNA: TGTGCCAGCAGCCCGACCCTAGCGGGGGGGACCGGAGATGAAGATACGCAGTATTTT.